A single sample gave rise to the 21 T cell receptor beta chains below, sequenced in a study of cytomegalovirus exposure and HLA in healthy donors (dated by TCRdb to the late 2010s). The library was produced with the immunoSEQ multiplex PCR assay. The multiplex PCR relied on a mix of 60 forward primers for TCR Vbeta segments and 13 reverse primers for TCR Jbeta segments. What TCRdb holds here is the immuneACCESS table cut down to in-frame rearrangements. Part of the clones is not present; checked against another copy, under half of the missing clones reflect an unresolved V gene, and the others are unexplained. For this sample the table gives about 170,000 clones, of which roughly 70% were detected only once. About 5.4% of the sample rests with the top ten. The sample comprised PBMCs. Receptor source: a woman aged 18-29 years in good health and CMV-seropositive.

The gene calls are TRBV10-3 and TRBJ2-1, with a possible D match to TRBD1 (5 bases). The CDR3 is 13 residues long. CDR1 is ENHRY, CDR2 SYGVKD, per germline. V lost 7 bases, J lost 5 bases, and 12 bases lay in between. The CDR3 here is CAITRQPDNEQFF. CDR3 coding DNA: TGTGCCATCACTCGACAGCCCGACAATGAGCAGTTCTTC.

The chain joins TRBV2 to TRBJ1-1; the match to TRBD1 covers 8 bases. With 6 bases clipped from V and 4 bases from J, the junction kept 7 bases outside the gene matches. Germline lookup yields CDR1 SNHLY and CDR2 FYNNEI. The CDR3 extends over 14 amino acids. CDR3 nucleotide sequence: TGTGCCAGCAGAGATAGACAGGGGAGCACTGAAGCTTTCTTT. Translation: CASRDRQGSTEAFF.

This chain uses TRBV28 with TRBJ2-7; D is possibly TRBD2 (7 bases). Deletions cut 8 bases from V and 3 bases from J, with 17 bases between. The CDR3 has 14 residues. From germline, CDR1 is MDHEN and CDR2 SYDVKM. The CDR3: CASVRGGVVYEQYF. CDR3 nucleotide sequence: TGTGCCAGCGTGAGAGGGGGGGTTGTCTACGAGCAGTACTTC. Using reference TRBV28 and TRBJ2-7 for the parts outside the CDR3, the full variable domain is DVKVTQSSRYLVKRTGEKVFLECVQDMDHENMFWYRQDPGLGLRLIYFSYDVKMKEKGDIPEGYSVSREKKERFSLILESASTNQTSMYLCASVRGGVVYEQYFGPGTRLTVT.

In DNA form, the CDR3 reads TGTGCCTGGAACAGGGGGCTCGAAGCTTTCTTT. The encoded protein is CAWNRGLEAFF. The chain carries TRBV30 and TRBJ1-1; TRBD1 aligns across 9 bases. Trimming cost V 4 bases and J 8 bases; bases outside gene matches: 2. This CDR3 has 11 residues. The germline V gene has CDR1 GTSNPN and CDR2 SVGIG (reference sequence).

The gene calls are TRBV5-4 and TRBJ2-1, with 9 bases identical to TRBD1. Germline V CDR1 and CDR2: SGHNT, YYREEE (reference sequence). The CDR3 has 14 amino acids. V lost 7 bases and J lost 5; bases outside the gene matches: 7. CDR3 nucleotides: TGTGCCAGCTACCGGGACAGGGCCAACAATGAGCAGTTCTTC. As protein: CASYRDRANNEQFF.

This clone was observed once. The chain uses TRBV27 and TRBJ1-1; D is unresolved. V gave up 10 bases and J gave up 2 bases, with 23 bases separating them. The CDR3 length is 16 residues. CDR1 MNHEY and CDR2 SMNVEV come from the germline V gene (reference sequence). The CDR3, as DNA: TGTGCCACCTATCCCGGGGAGGGTAGGGCTAACACTGAAGCTTTCTTT. This gives the protein CATYPGEGRANTEAFF.

The J gene is TRBJ2-7, the V gene TRBV19, with 8 bases that match TRBD1. The CDR3 spans 11 residues. J was trimmed by 5 bases and V by 8 bases; bases with no gene match: 2. CDR1 and CDR2 (germline): LNHDA, SQIVND (reference sequence). CDR3 coding DNA: TGTGCCAGTTCGGACAGGGACGAGCAGTACTTC. Translation gives CASSDRDEQYF. Variable domain in full (rest from reference TRBV19 and TRBJ2-7): DGGITQSPKYLFRKEGQNVTLSCEQNLNHDAMYWYRQDPGQGLRLIYYSQIVNDFQKGDIAEGYSVSREKKESFPLTVTSAQKNPTAFYLCASSDRDEQYFGPGTRLTVT.

The chain recombines TRBV27 with TRBJ2-3; a possible D gene is TRBD1 (5 bases). Germline lookup yields CDR1 MNHEY and CDR2 SMNVEV (reference sequence). The CDR3 runs to 15 residues. The ends were cut back, 4 bases at V and 4 bases at J, with 15 bases in the middle. CDR3 residues: CASSSTGARADTQYF. The CDR3 DNA is TGTGCCAGCAGTTCGACTGGGGCACGGGCAGATACGCAGTATTTT.

The V and J genes are TRBV11-1 and TRBJ2-2; D is uncertain. Per the germline V gene, CDR1 is SGHAT and CDR2 is FQDESV (reference sequence). Trimming shortened V by 2 bases and J by 4 bases, and 5 bases separated the two germline ends. CDR3 length: 13 amino acids. The CDR3 DNA is TGTGCCAGCAGCTTAACGGGCACCGGGGAGCTGTTTTTT. Translation gives CASSLTGTGELFF.

Worth noting for this clone: Different DNA sequences within this sample yield the same CDR3. This sequence joins TRBV27 and TRBJ2-7; D may be TRBD1 (6 bases). The CDR3 totals 13 residues. Trimming took 3 bases from V and 5 from J, leaving 11 bases between them. Germline V gives CDR1 MNHEY, CDR2 SMNVEV (reference sequence). CDR3 bases: TGTGCCAGCAGTTTCTCTAGGGACAACGAGCAGTACTTC. The encoded protein is CASSFSRDNEQYF.

The chain links TRBV30 to TRBJ1-5; a weak D match, TRBD1 (6 bases). This CDR3 spans 15 amino acids. V was shortened by 2 bases and J by 2 bases, with 13 bases between the two germline ends. Germline loops: CDR1 GTSNPN, CDR2 SVGIG (reference sequence). The DNA for the CDR3 is TGTGCCTGGAGTCTAAGGGGGGGCGGCAATCAGCCCCAGCATTTT. It codes for CAWSLRGGGNQPQHF.

The count of this clone is one. The chain joins TRBV18 to TRBJ1-5; 7 bases line up with TRBD1. The V and J ends lost 3 bases and 5 bases, in that order; junction bases with no gene match: 4. Germline V gene lookup returns CDR1 KGHSH and CDR2 LQKENI. CDR3 length: 14 amino acids. The CDR3 region has the DNA TGTGCCAGCTCACCCGGGACAGTGGATCAGCCCCAGCATTTT. Protein sequence: CASSPGTVDQPQHF. The variable domain in full, completed from reference TRBV18 and TRBJ1-5, reads NAGVMQNPRHLVRRRGQEARLRCSPMKGHSHVYWYRQLPEEGLKFMVYLQKENIIDESGMPKERFSAEFPKEGPSILRIQQVVRGDSAAYFCASSPGTVDQPQHFGDGTRLSIL.

This rearrangement joins TRBV7-9 to TRBJ2-3; D is unclear. V was trimmed by 5 bases and J by 0 bases, leaving 9 bases between them. Germline values: CDR1 SEHNR, CDR2 FQNEAQ (reference sequence). This CDR3 region has 14 residues. Written as DNA, the CDR3 is TGTGCCAGCAGCAGAGAGAGCAGCACAGATACGCAGTATTTT. Protein sequence: CASSRESSTDTQYF.

The chain joins TRBV2 to TRBJ2-6; 12 nucleotides agree with TRBD1. The germline V gene has CDR1 SNHLY and CDR2 FYNNEI. The CDR3 runs 23 residues. Unmatched junction bases numbered 21, after V lost 4 bases and J lost 2 bases. The CDR3 DNA sequence: TGTGCCAGCAGTGGTAACCTCCGACCGGGACAGGGGGCGCGGCCTACTGGGGCCAACGTCCTGACTTTC. The encoded protein is CASSGNLRPGQGARPTGANVLTF.

The rearrangement links TRBV12-5 to TRBJ2-5; TRBD1 aligns across 8 bases. The CDR3 loop spans 15 amino acids. The germline V gene has CDR1 LGHNT and CDR2 FRNRAP. V was pared by 4 bases and J by 4 bases, with 8 bases of the junction left unmatched. The CDR3 loop reads CASGSGQGARETQYF. CDR3 nucleotides: TGTGCTAGTGGTTCCGGGCAGGGGGCACGAGAGACCCAGTACTTC.

This clone has a single count. J is TRBJ1-4 and V is TRBV9; D is perhaps TRBD1 (6 bases). In germline, CDR1 is SGDLS, CDR2 YYNGEE. This CDR3 spans 14 amino acids. Trimming took 4 bases from V and 5 from J, leaving 12 bases between them. The CDR3 here is CASSPQGNNEKLFF. As DNA, the CDR3 is TGTGCCAGCAGCCCACAGGGTAACAATGAAAAACTGTTTTTT.

The chain combines TRBV7-2 with TRBJ2-1; D may be TRBD1 (5 bases). V was trimmed by 4 bases and J by 9 bases, leaving 10 bases between them. Germline V gene sequence: CDR1 SGHTA, CDR2 FQGNSA. The CDR3 sequence is 12 residues long. CDR3 residues: CASSSQGGEQFF. CDR3 DNA sequence: TGTGCCAGCAGCTCCCAGGGCGGTGAGCAGTTCTTC. The full variable domain, with the rest looked up from reference TRBV7-2 and TRBJ2-1, is GAGVSQSPSNKVTEKGKDVELRCDPISGHTALYWYRQSLGQGLEFLIYFQGNSAPDKSGLPSDRFSAERTGGSVSTLTIQRTQQEDSAVYLCASSSQGGEQFFGPGTRLTVL.

This clone was seen a handful of times. The rearrangement joins TRBV18 to TRBJ1-2, with 8 bases fitting TRBD1. CDR3 length: 13 residues. CDR1 and CDR2 from the germline V gene are KGHSH and LQKENI. J lost 6 bases, V lost 3 bases, and 3 bases had no gene match. The CDR3 region has the DNA TGTGCCAGCTCACCCCAGGGGGCGGATGGCTACACCTTC. Translation gives CASSPQGADGYTF.

This chain connects TRBV4-1 to TRBJ2-1; D is possibly TRBD2 (6 bases). The CDR3 consists of 17 residues. The V gene lost 2 bases and the J gene lost 2 bases, with 16 bases spanning the gap. Germline CDR1 and CDR2: MGHRA and YSYEKL. CDR3 sequence reads: CASSQREPGLAYNEQFF. In nucleotides, the CDR3 is TGCGCCAGCAGCCAAAGGGAACCGGGACTTGCCTACAATGAGCAGTTCTTC.

This clone was recorded only once. V usage is TRBV5-4 and J usage is TRBJ2-7; 9 bases line up with TRBD1. The germline V gene encodes CDR1 SGHNT and CDR2 YYREEE (reference sequence). With V trimmed by 4 bases and J by 2 bases, 16 bases remained unmatched. The CDR3 is made up of 18 amino acids. Here the CDR3 reads CASSPPPAGTGKTYEQYF. CDR3 nucleotides: TGTGCCAGCAGCCCTCCACCCGCCGGGACAGGGAAGACCTACGAGCAGTACTTC.

The V and J genes are TRBV7-2 and TRBJ1-5; possibly TRBD1 for D (6 bases). V was trimmed by 4 bases and J by 7 bases, leaving 17 bases between them. Germline V gene lookup returns CDR1 SGHTA and CDR2 FQGNSA. The CDR3 totals 15 residues. CDR3 nucleotides: TGTGCCAGCAGCTCCGACAGGAATGGGTACCAGCCCCAGCATTTT. Its translation: CASSSDRNGYQPQHF.